This T cell receptor (beta chain) was obtained from a study of early T cells in non-severe SARS-CoV-2 infection. General observations from the study: The matching step, a VDJdb search, favored anti-spike CD8 responses and missed private and CD4 specificities.

In the library, individual cDNA molecules carried attached unique molecular identifiers. A single record per CDR3 protein comes from TCRdb applying MiXCR to the 5' RACE reads. Among 75,000 to 80,000 distinct CDR3 sequences listed, around 15% were seen once. Note on this clonotype: Its antigen is not identified.

The CDR3 runs 19 residues. Germline CDR1 is MNHEY and CDR2 is SVGAGI. With V trimmed by 5 bases and J by 0 bases, 11 bases remained unmatched. Sequencing was carried out using whole blood. This TCR derives from an adult who was a healthcare worker with PCR-confirmed SARS-CoV-2 infection or an uninfected control (not recorded which). The rearrangement uses TRBV6-5 and TRBJ2-2, with TRBD2 matching 11 bases. The CDR3 loop reads CASSPRMRLAGTNTGELFF. The DNA for the CDR3 is TGTGCCAGCAGTCCGAGGATGAGACTAGCGGGAACGAACACCGGGGAGCTGTTTTTT.